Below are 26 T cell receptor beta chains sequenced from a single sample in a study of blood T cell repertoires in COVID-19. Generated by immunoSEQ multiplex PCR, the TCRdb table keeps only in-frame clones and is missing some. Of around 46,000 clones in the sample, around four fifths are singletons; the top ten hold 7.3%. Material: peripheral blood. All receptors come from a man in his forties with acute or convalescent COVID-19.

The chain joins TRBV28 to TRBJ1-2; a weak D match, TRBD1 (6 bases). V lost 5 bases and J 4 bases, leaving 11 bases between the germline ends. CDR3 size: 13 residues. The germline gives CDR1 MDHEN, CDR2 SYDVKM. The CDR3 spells CASSRSGVYGYTF. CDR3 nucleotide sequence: TGTGCCAGCAGTAGATCAGGGGTCTATGGCTACACCTTC.

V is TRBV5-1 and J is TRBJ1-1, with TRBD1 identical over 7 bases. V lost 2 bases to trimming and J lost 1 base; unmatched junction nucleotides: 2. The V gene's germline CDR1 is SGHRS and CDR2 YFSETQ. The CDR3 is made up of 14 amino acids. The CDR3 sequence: CASSFGQENTEAFF. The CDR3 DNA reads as TGCGCCAGCAGCTTCGGACAGGAGAACACTGAAGCTTTCTTT.

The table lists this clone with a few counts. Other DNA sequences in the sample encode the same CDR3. CDR3 DNA sequence: TGTGCCAGCAGCTTAGAACCAGGGGCGTTTTATGGCTACACCTTC. Its protein is CASSLEPGAFYGYTF. The rearrangement joins TRBV11-2 to TRBJ1-2; possibly TRBD1 for D (6 bases). Germline-derived CDR1 and CDR2 are SGHAT and FQNNGV. The V gene lost 0 bases and the J gene lost 5 bases, with 13 bases spanning the gap. The CDR3 runs 15 residues.

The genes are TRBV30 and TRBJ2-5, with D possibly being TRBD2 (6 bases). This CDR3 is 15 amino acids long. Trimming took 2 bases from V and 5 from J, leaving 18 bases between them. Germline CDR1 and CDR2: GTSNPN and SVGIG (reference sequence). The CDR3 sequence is CAWSRGGGSPETQYF. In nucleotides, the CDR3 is TGTGCCTGGAGTAGGGGTGGGGGGAGTCCGGAGACCCAGTACTTC. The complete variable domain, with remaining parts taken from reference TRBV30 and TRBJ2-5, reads SQTIHQWPATLVQPVGSPLSLECTVEGTSNPNLYWYRQAAGRGLQLLFYSVGIGQISSEVPQNLSASRPQDRQFILSSKKLLLSDSGFYLCAWSRGGGSPETQYFGPGTRLLVL.

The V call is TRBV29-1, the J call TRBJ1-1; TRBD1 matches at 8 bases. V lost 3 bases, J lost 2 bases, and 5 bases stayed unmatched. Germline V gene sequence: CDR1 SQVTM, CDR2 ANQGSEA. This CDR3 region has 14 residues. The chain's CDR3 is CSVDQGAGNTEAFF. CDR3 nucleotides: TGCAGCGTTGATCAGGGGGCGGGAAACACTGAAGCTTTCTTT.

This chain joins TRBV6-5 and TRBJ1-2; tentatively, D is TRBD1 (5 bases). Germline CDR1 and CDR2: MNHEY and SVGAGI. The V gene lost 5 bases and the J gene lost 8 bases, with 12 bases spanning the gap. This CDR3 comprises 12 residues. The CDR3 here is CASSTGPGGYTF. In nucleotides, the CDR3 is TGTGCCAGCAGTACAGGTCCTGGGGGCTACACCTTC.

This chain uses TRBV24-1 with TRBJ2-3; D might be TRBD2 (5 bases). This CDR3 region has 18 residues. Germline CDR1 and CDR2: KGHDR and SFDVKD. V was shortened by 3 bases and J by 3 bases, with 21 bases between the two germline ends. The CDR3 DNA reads TGTGCCACCAGTGATCCCCGGGGATCGGGGTCAGGTACAGATACGCAGTATTTT. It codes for CATSDPRGSGSGTDTQYF.

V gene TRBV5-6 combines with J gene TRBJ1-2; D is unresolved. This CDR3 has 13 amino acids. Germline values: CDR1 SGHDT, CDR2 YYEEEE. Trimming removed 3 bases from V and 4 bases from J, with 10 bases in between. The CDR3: CASSSGLIYGYTF. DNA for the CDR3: TGTGCCAGCAGCTCAGGACTGATCTATGGCTACACCTTC.

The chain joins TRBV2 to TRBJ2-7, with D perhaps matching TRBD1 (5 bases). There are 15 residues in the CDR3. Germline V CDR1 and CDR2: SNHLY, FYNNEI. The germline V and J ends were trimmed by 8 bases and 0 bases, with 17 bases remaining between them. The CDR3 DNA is TGTGCCAGCTCGAAGGGGCCAACCTCCTCCTACGAGCAGTACTTC. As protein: CASSKGPTSSYEQYF.

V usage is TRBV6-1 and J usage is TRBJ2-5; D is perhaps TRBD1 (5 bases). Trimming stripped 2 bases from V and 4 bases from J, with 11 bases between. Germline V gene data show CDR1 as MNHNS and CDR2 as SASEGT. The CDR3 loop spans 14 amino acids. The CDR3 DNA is TGTGCCAGCAGTGAACAGGGAAACACAGAGACCCAGTACTTC. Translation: CASSEQGNTETQYF.

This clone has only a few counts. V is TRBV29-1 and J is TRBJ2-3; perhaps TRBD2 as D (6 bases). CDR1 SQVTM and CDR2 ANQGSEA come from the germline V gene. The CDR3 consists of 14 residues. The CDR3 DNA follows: TGCAGTGCAGAAGACGGGAGAACCACAGATACGCAGTATTTT. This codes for CSAEDGRTTDTQYF.

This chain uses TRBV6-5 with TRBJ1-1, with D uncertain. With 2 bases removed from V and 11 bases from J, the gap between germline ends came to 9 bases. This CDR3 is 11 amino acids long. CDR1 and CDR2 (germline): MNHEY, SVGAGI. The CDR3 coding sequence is TGTGCCAGCAGTTACGGCTGGTCTGCTTTCTTT. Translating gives CASSYGWSAFF.

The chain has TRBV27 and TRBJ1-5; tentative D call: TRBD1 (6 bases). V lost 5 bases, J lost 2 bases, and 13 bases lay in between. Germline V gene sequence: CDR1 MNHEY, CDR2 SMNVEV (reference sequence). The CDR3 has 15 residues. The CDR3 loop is CASSPQGRGNQPQHF. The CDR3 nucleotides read TGTGCCAGCAGTCCACAGGGTCGGGGCAATCAGCCCCAGCATTTT.

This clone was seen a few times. CDR3 loop: CASSAGGEYGYTF. The CDR3 DNA reads as TGCGCCAGCAGCGCAGGGGGCGAGTATGGCTACACCTTC. The J gene is TRBJ1-2, the V gene TRBV5-1; 8 nucleotides match TRBD1. V gave up 4 bases and J gave up 5 bases; unmatched junction bases: 4. The length of the CDR3 is 13 residues. CDR1 is SGHRS, CDR2 YFSETQ, per germline. Combining the CDR3 with reference TRBV5-1 and TRBJ1-2 gives the whole variable domain KAGVTQTPRYLIKTRGQQVTLSCSPISGHRSVSWYQQTPGQGLQFLFEYFSETQRNKGNFPGRFSGRQFSNSRSEMNVSTLELGDSALYLCASSAGGEYGYTFGSGTRLTVV.

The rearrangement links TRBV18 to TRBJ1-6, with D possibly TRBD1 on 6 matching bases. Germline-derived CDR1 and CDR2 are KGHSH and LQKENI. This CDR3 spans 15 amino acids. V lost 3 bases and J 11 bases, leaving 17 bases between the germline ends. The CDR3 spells CASSPTTGPGAPLHF. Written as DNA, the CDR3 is TGTGCCAGCTCACCTACGACAGGCCCTGGGGCACCCCTCCACTTT.

The CDR3 loop reads CATSPLAAGAYNEQFF. In DNA form, the CDR3 reads TGTGCCACCTCCCCCCTGGCGGCGGGGGCATACAATGAGCAGTTCTTC. The chain uses TRBV27 and TRBJ2-1, with D maybe TRBD2 (7 bases). Trimming stripped 10 bases from V and 4 bases from J, with 23 bases between. The CDR3 is 16 amino acids. CDR1 and CDR2 (germline): MNHEY, SMNVEV (reference sequence).

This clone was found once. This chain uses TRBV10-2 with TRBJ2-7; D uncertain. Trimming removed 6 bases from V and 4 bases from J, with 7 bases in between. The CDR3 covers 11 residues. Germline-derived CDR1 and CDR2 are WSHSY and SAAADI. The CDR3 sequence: CASSPKYEQYF. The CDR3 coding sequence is TGCGCCAGCAGCCCCAAATACGAGCAGTACTTC.

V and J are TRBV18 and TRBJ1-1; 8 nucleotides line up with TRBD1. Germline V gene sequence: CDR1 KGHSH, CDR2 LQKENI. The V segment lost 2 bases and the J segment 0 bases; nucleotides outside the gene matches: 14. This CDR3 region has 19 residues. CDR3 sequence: CASSPGRQGAIFMNTEAFF. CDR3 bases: TGTGCCAGCTCACCAGGGCGCCAGGGGGCGATTTTTATGAACACTGAAGCTTTCTTT.

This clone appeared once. The CDR3 loop is CASSPGTDNEKLFF. CDR3 DNA sequence: TGTGCCAGCAGCCCTGGGACAGATAATGAAAAACTGTTTTTT. The chain couples TRBV7-6 to TRBJ1-4; TRBD1 matches 7 bases. This CDR3 region has 14 residues. The germline V gene encodes CDR1 SGHVS and CDR2 FNYEAQ. V was clipped by 5 bases and J by 4 bases; unmatched bases: 4.

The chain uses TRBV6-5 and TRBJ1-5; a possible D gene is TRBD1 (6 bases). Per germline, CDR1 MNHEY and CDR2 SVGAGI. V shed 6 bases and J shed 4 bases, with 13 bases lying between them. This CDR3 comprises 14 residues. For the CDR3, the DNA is TGTGCCAGCAGATCCAGGGGCGATAATCAGCCCCAGCATTTT. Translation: CASRSRGDNQPQHF.

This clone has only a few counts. CDR3 in amino acids: CASHSGWANEKLFF. In nucleotides, the CDR3 is TGTGCCAGCCATTCAGGGTGGGCTAATGAAAAACTGTTTTTT. The chain couples TRBV5-8 to TRBJ1-4; D possibly corresponds to TRBD1 (5 bases). With 7 bases removed from V and 3 bases from J, the gap between germline ends came to 13 bases. Germline CDR1 SGHTS, CDR2 YDEGEE. This CDR3 spans 14 amino acids.

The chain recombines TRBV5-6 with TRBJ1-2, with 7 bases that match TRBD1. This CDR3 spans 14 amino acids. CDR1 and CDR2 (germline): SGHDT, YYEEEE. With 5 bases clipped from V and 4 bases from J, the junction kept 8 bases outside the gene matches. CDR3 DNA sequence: TGTGCCAGCAGACCCGGGACAGTCTCCTATGGCTACACCTTC. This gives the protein CASRPGTVSYGYTF.

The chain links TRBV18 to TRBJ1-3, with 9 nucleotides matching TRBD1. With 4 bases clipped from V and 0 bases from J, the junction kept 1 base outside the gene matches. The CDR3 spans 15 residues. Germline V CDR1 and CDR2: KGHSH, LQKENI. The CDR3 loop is CASSQGQGSGNTIYF. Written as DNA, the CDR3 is TGTGCCAGCTCACAGGGACAGGGCTCTGGAAACACCATATATTTT.

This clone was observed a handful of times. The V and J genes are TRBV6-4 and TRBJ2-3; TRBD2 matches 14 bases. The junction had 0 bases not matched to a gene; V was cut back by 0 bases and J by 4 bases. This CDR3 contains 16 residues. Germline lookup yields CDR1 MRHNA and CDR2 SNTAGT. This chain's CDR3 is CASSDSTSGGADTQYF. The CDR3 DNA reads TGTGCCAGCAGTGACTCGACTAGCGGGGGGGCAGATACGCAGTATTTT.

The CDR3 loop is CASSLPGGRGQPQHF. The CDR3, as DNA: TGTGCCAGCAGTTTACCAGGGGGCAGGGGTCAGCCCCAGCATTTT. This chain uses TRBV28 with TRBJ1-5; 8 positions agree with TRBD1. Germline V gene sequence: CDR1 MDHEN, CDR2 SYDVKM. The CDR3 sequence is 15 residues long. The V and J ends lost 2 bases and 6 bases, in that order; junction bases with no gene match: 6.

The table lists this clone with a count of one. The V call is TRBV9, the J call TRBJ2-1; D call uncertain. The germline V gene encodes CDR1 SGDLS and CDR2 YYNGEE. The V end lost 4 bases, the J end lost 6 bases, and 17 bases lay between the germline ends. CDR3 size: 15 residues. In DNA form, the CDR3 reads TGTGCCAGCAGCAAAGACATGGTCCTGGGCAATGAGCAGTTCTTC. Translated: CASSKDMVLGNEQFF.